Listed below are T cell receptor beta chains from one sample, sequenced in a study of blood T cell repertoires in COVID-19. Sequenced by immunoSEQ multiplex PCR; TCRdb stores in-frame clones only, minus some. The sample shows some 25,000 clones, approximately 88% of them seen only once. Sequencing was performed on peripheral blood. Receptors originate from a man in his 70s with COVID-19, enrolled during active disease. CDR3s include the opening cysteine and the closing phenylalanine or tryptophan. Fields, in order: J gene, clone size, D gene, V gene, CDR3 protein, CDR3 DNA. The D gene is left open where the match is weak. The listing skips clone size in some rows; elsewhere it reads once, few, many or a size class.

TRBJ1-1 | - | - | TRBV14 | CASSQTRNTEAFF | TGTGCCAGCAGCCAAACAAGGAACACTGAAGCTTTCTTT
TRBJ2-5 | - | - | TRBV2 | CASSEAPGRGKTQYF | TGTGCCAGCAGTGAGGCCCCTGGACGAGGGAAGACCCAGTACTTC
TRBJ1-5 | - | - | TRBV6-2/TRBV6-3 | CASSYSGGSNQPQHF | TGTGCCAGCAGTTACTCAGGGGGTAGCAATCAGCCCCAGCATTTT
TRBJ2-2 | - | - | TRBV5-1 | CASSLVQGVNTGELFF | TGCGCCAGCAGCTTGGTACAGGGTGTAAACACCGGGGAGCTGTTTTTT
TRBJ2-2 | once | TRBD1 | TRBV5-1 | CASSPGQTYTGELFF | TGCGCCAGCAGCCCGGGACAGACTTACACCGGGGAGCTGTTTTTT
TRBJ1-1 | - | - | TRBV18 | CASSPDTPTEAFF | TGTGCCAGCTCGCCTGACACCCCGACTGAAGCTTTCTTT
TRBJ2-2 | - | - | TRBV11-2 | CASSLRRPGYMDGELFF | TGTGCCAGCAGCTTACGGAGGCCGGGTTACATGGACGGGGAGCTGTTTTTT
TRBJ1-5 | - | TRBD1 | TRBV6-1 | CASSEGDRDQPQHF | TGTGCCAGCAGTGAAGGGGACAGGGATCAGCCCCAGCATTTT
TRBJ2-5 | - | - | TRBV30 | CAWSVGRGETQYF | TGTGCCTGGAGTGTAGGCAGGGGCGAGACCCAGTACTTC
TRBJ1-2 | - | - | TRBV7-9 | CASSSTKDSYGYTF | TGTGCCAGCAGCTCTACGAAGGACAGCTATGGCTACACCTTC
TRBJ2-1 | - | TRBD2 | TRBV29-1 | CSVFTSVAPYWQFF | TGCAGCGTTTTTACTAGCGTAGCGCCCTACTGGCAGTTCTTC
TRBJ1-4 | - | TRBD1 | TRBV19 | CASTKTGANEKLFF | TGTGCCAGTACCAAGACAGGGGCTAATGAAAAACTGTTTTTT
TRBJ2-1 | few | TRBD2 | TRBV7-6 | CASSPSGGHYNEQFF | TGTGCCAGCAGCCCTAGCGGGGGGCACTACAATGAGCAGTTCTTC
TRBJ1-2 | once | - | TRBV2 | CASLEGKANYGYTF | TGTGCCAGCCTCGAGGGAAAAGCTAACTATGGCTACACCTTC
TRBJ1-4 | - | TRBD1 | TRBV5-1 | CASSWDSKNEKLFF | TGCGCCAGCAGCTGGGACAGCAAGAACGAAAAACTGTTTTTT
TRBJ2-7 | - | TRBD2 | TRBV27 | CASSRRLAGAHEQYF | TGTGCCAGCAGTCGACGACTAGCGGGTGCCCACGAGCAGTACTTC
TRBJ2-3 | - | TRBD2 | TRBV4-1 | CASSQVWSGRGAQTDTQYF | TGCGCCAGCAGCCAAGTCTGGAGCGGGAGGGGGGCTCAGACAGATACGCAGTATTTT
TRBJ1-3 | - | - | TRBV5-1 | CASSLGHHRAPNSGNTIYF | TGCGCCAGCAGCTTGGGTCATCACAGGGCACCGAACTCTGGAAACACCATATATTTT
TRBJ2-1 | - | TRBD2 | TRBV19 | CASSTGFVAGAHNEQFF | TGTGCCAGTAGTACCGGATTTGTAGCGGGAGCCCACAATGAGCAGTTCTTC
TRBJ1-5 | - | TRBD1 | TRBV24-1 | CATSGTGVNQPQHF | TGTGCCACTTCCGGGACAGGGGTTAATCAGCCCCAGCATTTT
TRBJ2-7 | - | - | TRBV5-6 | CASSLALDSLLYEQYF | TGTGCCAGCAGCTTGGCCCTGGACAGTCTGCTTTACGAGCAGTACTTC
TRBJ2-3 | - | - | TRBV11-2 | CASRQTASTDTQYF | TGTGCCAGCAGACAGACGGCTAGCACAGATACGCAGTATTTT
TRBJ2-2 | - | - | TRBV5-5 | CASSFFFRGGGELFF | TGTGCCAGCAGCTTTTTTTTTAGGGGAGGTGGGGAGCTGTTTTTT
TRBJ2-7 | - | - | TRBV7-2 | CASSLARSGLRHEQYF | TGTGCCAGCAGCTTAGCGCGGTCAGGGTTGCGCCACGAGCAGTACTTC
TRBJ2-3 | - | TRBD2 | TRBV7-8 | CASSLVLAADTQYF | TGTGCCAGCAGCTTAGTTCTAGCGGCAGATACGCAGTATTTT
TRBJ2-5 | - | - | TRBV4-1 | CASSQAEVAGQETQYF | TGCGCCAGCAGCCAAGCTGAGGTGGCGGGCCAAGAGACCCAGTACTTC
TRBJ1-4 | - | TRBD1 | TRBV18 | CASSPPDRDFEKLFF | TGTGCCAGCTCACCACCAGACAGGGATTTTGAAAAACTGTTTTTT
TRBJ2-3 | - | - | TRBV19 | CASSIGLLGSTDTQYF | TGTGCCAGTAGTATTGGACTGTTGGGAAGCACAGATACGCAGTATTTT
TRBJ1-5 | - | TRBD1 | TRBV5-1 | CASALGQGDQPQHF | TGCGCCAGCGCCCTGGGACAGGGGGATCAGCCCCAGCATTTT
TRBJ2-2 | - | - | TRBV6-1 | CASSGTAILNTGELFF | TGTGCCAGCAGTGGGACAGCGATCTTGAACACCGGGGAGCTGTTTTTT
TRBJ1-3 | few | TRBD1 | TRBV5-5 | CASSRPGTGRNGNTIYF | TGTGCCAGCAGCCGTCCCGGGACAGGTCGGAATGGAAACACCATATATTTT
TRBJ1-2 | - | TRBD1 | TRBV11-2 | CASSFRRQGVGGYTF | TGTGCCAGCAGCTTTAGACGACAGGGGGTGGGAGGCTACACCTTC
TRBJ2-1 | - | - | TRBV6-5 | CASSPGYNEQFF | TGTGCCAGCAGTCCCGGCTACAATGAGCAGTTCTTC
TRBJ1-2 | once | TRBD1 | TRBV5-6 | CASSFGDRVGYTF | TGTGCCAGCAGCTTCGGGGACAGGGTTGGCTACACCTTC
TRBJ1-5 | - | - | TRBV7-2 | CASSLGRPGGNQPQHF | TGTGCCAGCAGCTTAGGAAGACCCGGGGGCAATCAGCCCCAGCATTTT